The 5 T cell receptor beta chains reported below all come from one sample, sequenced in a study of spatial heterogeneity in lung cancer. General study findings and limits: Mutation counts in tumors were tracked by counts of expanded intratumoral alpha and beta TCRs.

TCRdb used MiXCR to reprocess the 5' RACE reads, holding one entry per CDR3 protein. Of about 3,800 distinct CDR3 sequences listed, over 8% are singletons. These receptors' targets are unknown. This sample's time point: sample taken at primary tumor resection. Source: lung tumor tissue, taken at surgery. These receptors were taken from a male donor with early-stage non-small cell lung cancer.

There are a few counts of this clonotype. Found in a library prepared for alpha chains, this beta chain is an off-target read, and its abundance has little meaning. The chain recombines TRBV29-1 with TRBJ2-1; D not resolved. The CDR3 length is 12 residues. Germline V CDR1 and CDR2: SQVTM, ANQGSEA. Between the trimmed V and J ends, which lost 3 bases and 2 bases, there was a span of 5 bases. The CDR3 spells CSVDRTYNEQFF. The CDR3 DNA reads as TGCAGCGTTGACAGGACCTACAATGAGCAGTTCTTC.

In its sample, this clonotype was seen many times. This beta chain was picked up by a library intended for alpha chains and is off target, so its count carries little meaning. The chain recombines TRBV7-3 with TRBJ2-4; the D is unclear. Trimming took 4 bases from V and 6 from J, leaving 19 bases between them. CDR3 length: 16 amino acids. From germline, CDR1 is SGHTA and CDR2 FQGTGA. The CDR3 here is CASSSRRAEQGNIQYF. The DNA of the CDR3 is TGTGCCAGCAGCTCCCGACGGGCCGAACAAGGAAACATTCAGTACTTC. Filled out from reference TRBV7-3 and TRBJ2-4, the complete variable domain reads GAGVSQTPSNKVTEKGKYVELRCDPISGHTALYWYRQSLGQGPEFLIYFQGTGAADDSGLPNDRFFAVRPEGSVSTLKIQRTERGDSAVYLCASSSRRAEQGNIQYFGAGTRLSVL.

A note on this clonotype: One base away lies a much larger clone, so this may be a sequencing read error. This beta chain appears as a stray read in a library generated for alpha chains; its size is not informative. CDR3 DNA sequence: TGTGCCAGCAGAGGGACGGGGGATTGGACACCCCTCCACTTT. It translates to CASRGTGDWTPLHF. The chain uses TRBV28 and TRBJ1-6; D is possibly TRBD1 (5 bases). Germline V lookup: CDR1 MDHEN, CDR2 SYDVKM. The V and J ends lost 6 bases and 11 bases respectively, with 17 bases between them. CDR3 length equals 14 residues.

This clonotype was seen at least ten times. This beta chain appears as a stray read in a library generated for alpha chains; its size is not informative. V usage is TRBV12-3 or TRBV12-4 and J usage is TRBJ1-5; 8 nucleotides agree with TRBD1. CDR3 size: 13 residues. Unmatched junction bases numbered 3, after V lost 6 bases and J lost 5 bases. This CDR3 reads CASRKQGDQPQHF. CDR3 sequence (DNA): TGTGCCAGCAGGAAACAGGGGGATCAGCCCCAGCATTTT.

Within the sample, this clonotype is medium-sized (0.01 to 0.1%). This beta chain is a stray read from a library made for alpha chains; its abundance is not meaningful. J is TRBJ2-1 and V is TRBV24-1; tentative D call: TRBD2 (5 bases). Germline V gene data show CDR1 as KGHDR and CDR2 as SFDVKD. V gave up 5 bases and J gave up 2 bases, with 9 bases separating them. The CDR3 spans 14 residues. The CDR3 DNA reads TGTGCCACCAGTGCCCAGCGGCCCTACAATGAGCAGTTCTTC. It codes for CATSAQRPYNEQFF.